This entry features one T cell receptor (beta chain) sequence. The target antigen is unknown. V was pared by 3 bases and J by 2 bases, with 10 bases between. The CDR3 is made up of 14 amino acids. Primed by a sample-barcoded 5' primer and a J-beta primer mix, a second PCR proceeded for roughly 7 to 12 cycles. From the 5' RACE reads, TCRdb called clonotypes with MiXCR, one entry per CDR3 protein. The sample lists more than 1 million distinct CDR3 sequences; around 45% were seen once. The sample belongs to a study of blood T cells in healthy people across ages. About the study: About one barcoded beta molecule was captured per two T cells (by template switching).

General study findings and limits: Fewer expanded clones and more diversity marked long-lived versus aged donors.

V and J are TRBV12-3 or TRBV12-4 and TRBJ1-2; possibly TRBD1 for D (6 bases). The sequence derives from a woman in her sixties or seventies in good health. Material for sequencing was blood. The CDR3 protein is CASSLTGPNYGYTF. In DNA, the CDR3 is TGTGCCAGCAGTTTGACAGGCCCAAACTATGGCTACACCTTC.